This T cell receptor beta chain comes out of a study of cytomegalovirus exposure and HLA in healthy donors. Broader study findings: In a later analysis, at a false discovery rate of 0.05, about 17,000 TCR beta sequences matched HLA alleles. Cytomegalovirus status was reportedly diagnosed by the classifier with high specificity and sensitivity.

PCR used 60 Vbeta primers and 13 Jbeta primers. The protocol was immunoSEQ multiplex PCR, while the TCRdb copy is restricted to in-frame clones and leaves out a portion. The table has 100,000 or so clones, roughly 12% seen once. A word on this clone: Its antigen remains unknown.

The CDR3 runs 19 residues. Trimming stripped 2 bases from V and 4 bases from J, with 26 bases between. Looked up from germline, CDR1 is LNHDA and CDR2 is SQIVND (reference sequence). V usage is TRBV19 and J usage is TRBJ1-2; D perhaps matches TRBD1 (6 bases). Sequencing used PBMCs. The sequence came from a man aged 35 to 55 in good health and CMV-seropositive. CDR3 DNA: TGTGCCAGTAGTATATTATTGATGGGCCAGGGGCGAACCTTCTATGGCTACACCTTC. This translates into CASSILLMGQGRTFYGYTF.